The next 28 T cell receptor beta chains were all read from a single sample in a study of shared clonotypes between healthy human individuals (TCRdb year 2020). The library was built by means of the immunoSEQ multiplex PCR assay. TCRdb obtained this table from immuneACCESS and retained in-frame rearrangements with V and J assigned. These tables miss some clones; where compared with another copy, unresolved V genes account for less than half of the shortfall, and the remainder is unexplained. The sample contains 2 million to 2.5 million clones, roughly 95% of them found a single time. The leading ten clones occupy roughly 0.13% of the sample. Sequencing was done on a sample of naive CD4+ T cells sorted from blood. This specimen's cell subset or site label, per the study, means: CD45RA+ positively selected. These receptors were collected from a man aged 18-30 years in good health.

This clone showed up just once. The genes are TRBV2 and TRBJ1-5, with D possibly TRBD1 on 6 matching bases. CDR3 size: 16 residues. Germline V CDR1 and CDR2: SNHLY, FYNNEI. Between the trimmed V and J ends, which lost 6 bases and 1 base, there was a span of 16 bases. CDR3 residues: CASRAGHTLSNQPQHF. The CDR3 bases are TGTGCCAGCAGAGCGGGACACACACTAAGCAATCAGCCCCAGCATTTT.

This clone showed up just once. V is TRBV7-3 and J is TRBJ1-6; D remains ambiguous. The CDR3 extends over 14 amino acids. The V end lost 5 bases, the J end lost 9 bases, and 14 bases lay between the germline ends. CDR1 is SGHTA and CDR2 is FQGTGA in the germline V gene. CDR3: CASSETGRGSPLHF. Here the CDR3 DNA reads TGTGCCAGCAGCGAGACGGGTCGGGGTTCACCCCTCCACTTT.

The gene calls are TRBV18 and TRBJ2-7; D may be TRBD1 (6 bases). CDR3 length equals 14 residues. The germline V gene has CDR1 KGHSH and CDR2 LQKENI. The V gene lost 5 bases and the J gene lost 4 bases, with 15 bases spanning the gap. The CDR3 spells CASSTTGSLYEQYF. The CDR3 bases are TGTGCCAGCTCAACGACAGGTTCTCTGTACGAGCAGTACTTC.

This clone has just one count. Other DNA sequences in this specimen translate into the identical CDR3. The CDR3 DNA reads TGTGCCAGCAGCGTATCAGGAGGAAACACCATATATTTT. It translates to CASSVSGGNTIYF. The V gene is TRBV9, the J gene TRBJ1-3; D remains unclear. Trimming removed 1 base at V and 4 bases at J, with 6 bases between. Per germline, CDR1 SGDLS and CDR2 YYNGEE. The CDR3 sequence is 13 residues long.

A note on this clone: In the same sample, other DNA sequences code for this CDR3. The chain is built from TRBV5-1 and TRBJ2-5, with 11 positions matching TRBD2. Germline assignment: CDR1 SGHRS and CDR2 YFSETQ. The CDR3 covers 15 residues. The V and J ends lost 0 bases and 5 bases, in that order; junction bases with no gene match: 3. The CDR3 sequence is CASSLVSSGGETQYF. In nucleotides, the CDR3 is TGCGCCAGCAGCTTGGTATCTAGCGGGGGGGAGACCCAGTACTTC.

This clone was observed once. The gene calls are TRBV6-1 and TRBJ1-2, with TRBD1 as a possible D gene (5 bases). CDR3 length: 14 amino acids. Trimming cost V 8 bases and J 8 bases, with 21 bases left between them. The germline gives CDR1 MNHNS, CDR2 SASEGT. CDR3 protein: CASASGASEVGYTF. The CDR3 DNA is TGTGCCAGCGCTAGTGGGGCTTCCGAGGTGGGCTACACCTTC.

This clone was counted a few times. This specimen includes other DNA sequences encoding the same CDR3. The chain combines TRBV5-1 with TRBJ1-2, with TRBD1 as a possible D gene (5 bases). V gave up 4 bases and J gave up 4 bases, with 11 bases separating them. The CDR3 is 13 amino acids. Germline CDR1 reads SGHRS; CDR2 reads YFSETQ. The CDR3 protein is CASSLTGVYGYTF. The CDR3 nucleotides are TGCGCCAGCAGCCTTACAGGAGTCTATGGCTACACCTTC.

This sequence joins TRBV2 and TRBJ1-1, with TRBD1 identical over 11 bases. V lost 8 bases, J lost 5 bases, and 7 bases stayed unmatched. This CDR3 spans 14 amino acids. From germline, CDR1 is SNHLY and CDR2 FYNNEI. Here the CDR3 DNA reads TGTGCCAGCCTTGGACAGGGGGCGGGTACTGAAGCTTTCTTT. Amino acid sequence: CASLGQGAGTEAFF.

This chain connects TRBV7-8 to TRBJ2-7; D uncertain. The germline V gene encodes CDR1 SGHVS and CDR2 FQNEAQ. V lost 5 bases, J lost 4 bases, and 6 bases lay in between. There are 11 residues in the CDR3. CDR3 in amino acids: CASSLLYEQYF. The CDR3 coding sequence is TGTGCCAGCAGCCTTTTATACGAGCAGTACTTC. Together with reference TRBV7-8 and TRBJ2-7, the CDR3 gives the full variable domain: GAGVSQSPRYKVAKRGQDVALRCDPISGHVSLFWYQQALGQGPEFLTYFQNEAQLDKSGLPSDRFFAERPEGSVSTLKIQRTQQEDSAVYLCASSLLYEQYFGPGTRLTVT.

The chain joins TRBV28 to TRBJ2-7; no clear D gene. The germline CDR1 and CDR2 sequences are MDHEN and SYDVKM. V was cut by 7 bases and J by 6 bases, with 13 bases left in between. The CDR3 has 12 amino acids. CDR3 sequence: CASKESQGEQYF. The CDR3 DNA follows: TGTGCCAGCAAGGAAAGCCAAGGCGAGCAGTACTTC.

CDR3 nucleotide sequence: TGTGCCAGCAGTTACTACGGAGATAGGACAGATACGCAGTATTTT. It codes for CASSYYGDRTDTQYF. This chain joins TRBV6-6 and TRBJ2-3; D is unclear. Deletions cut 1 base from V and 3 bases from J, with 11 bases between. CDR1 MNHNY and CDR2 SVGAGI come from the germline V gene (reference sequence). CDR3 length: 15 residues.

The V gene is TRBV18, the J gene TRBJ1-5; a possible D gene is TRBD1 (5 bases). Germline CDR1 and CDR2: KGHSH and LQKENI. Trimming shortened V by 4 bases and J by 3 bases, and 10 bases separated the two germline ends. This CDR3 spans 14 amino acids. CDR3 nucleotides: TGTGCCAGCTCACAGCAGGGTTACAATCAGCCCCAGCATTTT. Translated: CASSQQGYNQPQHF.

This clone was seen once. The gene calls are TRBV6-5 and TRBJ2-5; D gene uncertain. Trimming took off 10 bases at V and 2 bases at J, with 14 bases between the two ends. The CDR3 totals 13 residues. Germline V lookup: CDR1 MNHEY, CDR2 SVGAGI. The CDR3 loop is CATGLFFQETQYF. In nucleotides, the CDR3 is TGTGCCACCGGATTGTTCTTTCAAGAGACCCAGTACTTC.

The J gene is TRBJ2-5, the V gene TRBV18; D is unclear. The CDR3 runs to 17 residues. Germline CDR1 KGHSH, CDR2 LQKENI. The V end lost 2 bases, the J end lost 5 bases, and 21 bases lay between the germline ends. The CDR3 here is CASSPYAQEPLLETQYF. CDR3 DNA: TGTGCCAGCTCACCATATGCGCAGGAACCCTTACTTGAGACCCAGTACTTC. The full variable domain, completed using reference TRBV18 and TRBJ2-5, is NAGVMQNPRHLVRRRGQEARLRCSPMKGHSHVYWYRQLPEEGLKFMVYLQKENIIDESGMPKERFSAEFPKEGPSILRIQQVVRGDSAAYFCASSPYAQEPLLETQYFGPGTRLLVL.

This clone showed up just once. The CDR3 nucleotides read TGTGCCAGTAGTATAGGGACACTCCGGGACAGGGCTTACAATGAGCAGTTCTTC. It translates to CASSIGTLRDRAYNEQFF. The chain employs TRBV19 and TRBJ2-1, with 9 positions matching TRBD1. CDR3 size: 18 residues. V gave up 1 base and J gave up 4 bases; unmatched junction bases: 11. The germline V gene encodes CDR1 LNHDA and CDR2 SQIVND (reference sequence).

This chain's CDR3 is CASRRDGRETGELFF. DNA of the CDR3: TGCGCCAGCAGGCGCGATGGCAGAGAGACCGGGGAGCTGTTTTTT. The chain has TRBV10-2 and TRBJ2-2, with D unclear. V dropped 6 bases and J dropped 5 bases, with 16 bases sitting between them. Germline-derived CDR1 and CDR2 are WSHSY and SAAADI. This CDR3 is 15 amino acids long.

This clone was counted a few times. This sample also contains other DNA sequences that code for the same CDR3. The chain couples TRBV2 to TRBJ1-5, with TRBD1 matching over 9 bases. The ends lost 4 bases at V and 2 bases at J; junction bases unmatched: 0. This CDR3 has 14 amino acids. Germline CDR1 and CDR2: SNHLY and FYNNEI. The CDR3 reads CASSGQGGNQPQHF. In DNA, the CDR3 is TGTGCCAGCAGTGGACAGGGGGGCAATCAGCCCCAGCATTTT. Full variable domain (rest looked up from reference TRBV2 and TRBJ1-5): EPEVTQTPSHQVTQMGQEVILRCVPISNHLYFYWYRQILGQKVEFLVSFYNNEISEKSEIFDDQFSVERPDGSNFTLKIRSTKLEDSAMYFCASSGQGGNQPQHFGDGTRLSIL.

This clone was seen just once. The rearrangement joins TRBV7-2 to TRBJ2-3, with a weak D call TRBD2 (7 bases). Trimming took off 3 bases at V and 6 bases at J, with 10 bases between the two ends. CDR1 and CDR2 (germline): SGHTA, FQGNSA. The CDR3 contains 13 residues. The CDR3 here is CASSFAGADTQYF. The CDR3 coding sequence is TGTGCCAGCAGCTTTGCGGGGGCGGATACGCAGTATTTT.

The chain carries TRBV11-2 and TRBJ1-6; TRBD1 might be the D (6 bases). Deletions cut 5 bases from V and 7 bases from J, with 21 bases between. The germline V gene has CDR1 SGHAT and CDR2 FQNNGV. CDR3 size: 17 residues. The CDR3 region is CASSPRGRGGSNSPLHF. The CDR3 nucleotides read TGTGCCAGCAGCCCTAGAGGCAGGGGAGGATCCAATTCACCCCTCCACTTT.

The chain is built from TRBV7-9 and TRBJ2-5; D might be TRBD2 (6 bases). V gave up 1 base and J gave up 4 bases, with 13 bases separating them. CDR1 is SEHNR, CDR2 FQNEAQ, per germline (reference sequence). The CDR3 sequence is 15 residues long. The CDR3 DNA is TGTGCCAGCAGCTTAGTGGAGACTAGGGGAGAGACCCAGTACTTC. Translating it yields CASSLVETRGETQYF.

Of note for this clone: Additional DNA sequences in this sample encode the identical CDR3. J is TRBJ2-3 and V is TRBV18; D ambiguous. Germline assignment: CDR1 KGHSH and CDR2 LQKENI. V was shortened by 6 bases and J by 0 bases, with 7 bases between the two germline ends. The CDR3 has 13 residues. As DNA, the CDR3 is TGTGCCAGCTCTCGAGCTAGCACAGATACGCAGTATTTT. Protein sequence: CASSRASTDTQYF.

V and J are TRBV29-1 and TRBJ2-5, with a tentative D call TRBD2 (6 bases). The CDR3 has 16 amino acids. V was pared by 2 bases and J by 5 bases, with 21 bases between. CDR1 and CDR2 from the germline V gene are SQVTM and ANQGSEA. The CDR3 is CSVETVGGPAGETQYF. The CDR3 DNA is TGCAGCGTTGAAACTGTGGGAGGACCCGCCGGGGAGACCCAGTACTTC.

CDR3 nucleotide sequence: TGTGCCAGCAGTTCCAGGGGAAGCAATCAGCCCCAGCATTTT. Its protein product is CASSSRGSNQPQHF. The rearrangement uses TRBV28 and TRBJ1-5, with a weak D call TRBD1 (6 bases). The CDR3 has 14 amino acids. Germline lookup yields CDR1 MDHEN and CDR2 SYDVKM. V shed 4 bases and J shed 1 base, with 8 bases lying between them.

The J gene is TRBJ2-3, the V gene TRBV2, with TRBD2 matching over 16 bases. The germline CDR1 and CDR2 sequences are SNHLY and FYNNEI. The CDR3 has 20 amino acids. Trimming cost V 4 bases and J 1 base; bases outside gene matches: 11. CDR3 bases: TGTGCCAGCAGTGCCCCGGGACTAGCGGGGGGGAGCAGCCGCACAGATACGCAGTATTTT. Amino acid sequence: CASSAPGLAGGSSRTDTQYF.

This chain uses TRBV10-2 with TRBJ2-1; D unresolved. Trimming took 7 bases from V and 7 from J, leaving 11 bases between them. The CDR3 has 12 residues. In germline, CDR1 is WSHSY, CDR2 SAAADI. In DNA, the CDR3 is TGCGCCAGCAAGCAGAGCACGAATGAGCAGTTCTTC. Translated, it gives CASKQSTNEQFF.

The chain combines TRBV28 with TRBJ1-4; weak D call: TRBD1 (5 bases). This CDR3 region has 13 residues. Germline V CDR1 and CDR2: MDHEN, SYDVKM. The V gene lost 11 bases and the J gene lost 11 bases, with 21 bases spanning the gap. DNA of the CDR3: TGTGCCTCCACCGGGGCCGGCCTAGGGAAACTGTTTTTT. Protein product: CASTGAGLGKLFF.

The rearrangement uses TRBV5-1 and TRBJ2-7, with 8 bases that match TRBD1. Trimming cost V 4 bases and J 3 bases; bases outside gene matches: 9. The CDR3 spans 15 residues. CDR1 is SGHRS and CDR2 is YFSETQ in the germline V gene. The CDR3 region has the DNA TGCGCCAGCAGCCCCCTCGACAGGGGAAGCTACGAGCAGTACTTC. Translated: CASSPLDRGSYEQYF.

This clone was recorded once. This sequence joins TRBV6-5 and TRBJ1-2, with 7 bases identical to TRBD1. Per the germline V gene, CDR1 is MNHEY and CDR2 is SVGAGI. The CDR3 consists of 15 residues. The junction had 6 bases not matched to a gene; V was cut back by 1 base and J by 4 bases. The CDR3 loop reads CASSYFDREGYGYTF. As DNA, the CDR3 is TGTGCCAGCAGTTACTTTGACAGGGAGGGCTATGGCTACACCTTC.